This T cell receptor beta chain is drawn from a study of cytomegalovirus exposure and HLA in healthy donors. Sequencing used immunoSEQ multiplex PCR; TCRdb keeps in-frame clones, though not all of them. The repertoire has approximately 71,000 clones, roughly nine tenths of them found once; the top ten carry roughly 3.1%. On this clone: Its specificity is unknown.

Trimming cost V 1 base and J 5 bases; bases outside gene matches: 4. CDR3 length equals 15 residues. Germline loops: CDR1 SGHVS, CDR2 FNYEAQ. The study, taken as a whole, reports: Cytomegalovirus-associated TCR beta chains were listed, numbering some 180.

The approximately 130-subject validation cohort, separate from the approximately 670-subject first cohort, included the donors. The TCR comes from a man younger than 35 in good health and CMV-seronegative. The chain has TRBV7-6 and TRBJ2-2, with 7 nucleotides matching TRBD1. The sequenced material came from PBMCs. The CDR3 loop is CASSLGTGVTGELFF. CDR3 nucleotide sequence: TGTGCCAGCAGCTTAGGCACAGGGGTTACCGGGGAGCTGTTTTTT.